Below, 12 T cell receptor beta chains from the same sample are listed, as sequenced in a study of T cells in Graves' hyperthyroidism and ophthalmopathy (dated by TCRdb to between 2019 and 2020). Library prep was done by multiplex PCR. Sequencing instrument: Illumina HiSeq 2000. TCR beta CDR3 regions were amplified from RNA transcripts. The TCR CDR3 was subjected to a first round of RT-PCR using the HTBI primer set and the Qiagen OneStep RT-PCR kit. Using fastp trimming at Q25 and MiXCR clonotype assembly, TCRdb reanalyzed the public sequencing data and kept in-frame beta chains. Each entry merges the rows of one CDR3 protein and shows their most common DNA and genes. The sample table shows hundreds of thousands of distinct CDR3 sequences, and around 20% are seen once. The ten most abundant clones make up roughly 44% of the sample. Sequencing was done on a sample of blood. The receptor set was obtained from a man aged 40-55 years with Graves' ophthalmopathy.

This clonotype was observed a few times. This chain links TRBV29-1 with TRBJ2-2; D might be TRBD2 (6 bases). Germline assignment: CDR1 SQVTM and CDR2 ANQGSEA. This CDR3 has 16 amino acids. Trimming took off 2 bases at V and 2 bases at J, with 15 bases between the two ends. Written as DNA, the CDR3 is TGCAGCGTTGAATCTCCGCTAGCGAGAAACACCGGGGAGCTGTTTTTT. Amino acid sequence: CSVESPLARNTGELFF.

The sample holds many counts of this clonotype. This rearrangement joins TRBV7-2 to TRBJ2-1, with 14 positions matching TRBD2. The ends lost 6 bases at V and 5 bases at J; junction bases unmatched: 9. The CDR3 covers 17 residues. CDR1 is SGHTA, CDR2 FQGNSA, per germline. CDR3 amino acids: CASRQPGLAGVNNEQFF. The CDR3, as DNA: TGTGCCAGCAGGCAGCCGGGACTAGCGGGAGTAAACAATGAGCAGTTCTTC.

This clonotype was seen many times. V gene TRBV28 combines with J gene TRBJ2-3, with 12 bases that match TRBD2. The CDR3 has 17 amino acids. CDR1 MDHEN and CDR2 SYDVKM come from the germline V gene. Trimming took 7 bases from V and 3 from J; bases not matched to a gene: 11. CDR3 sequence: CASTLGLAGSWTDTQYF. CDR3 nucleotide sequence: TGTGCCAGCACCCTCGGACTAGCGGGATCTTGGACAGATACGCAGTATTTT.

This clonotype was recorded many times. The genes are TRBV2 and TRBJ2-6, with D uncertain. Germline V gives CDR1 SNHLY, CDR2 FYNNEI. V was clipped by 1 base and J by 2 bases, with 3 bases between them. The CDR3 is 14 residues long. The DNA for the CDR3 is TGTGCCAGCAGTGAAGGGGCTGGGGCCAACGTCCTGACTTTC. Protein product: CASSEGAGANVLTF. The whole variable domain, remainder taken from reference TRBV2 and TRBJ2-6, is EPEVTQTPSHQVTQMGQEVILRCVPISNHLYFYWYRQILGQKVEFLVSFYNNEISEKSEIFDDQFSVERPDGSNFTLKIRSTKLEDSAMYFCASSEGAGANVLTFGAGSRLTVL.

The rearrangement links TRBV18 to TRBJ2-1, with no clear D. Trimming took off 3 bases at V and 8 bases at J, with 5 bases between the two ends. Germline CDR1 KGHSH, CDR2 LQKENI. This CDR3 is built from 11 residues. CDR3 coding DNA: TGTGCCAGCTCACCGGCCGATGAGCAGTTCTTC. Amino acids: CASSPADEQFF.

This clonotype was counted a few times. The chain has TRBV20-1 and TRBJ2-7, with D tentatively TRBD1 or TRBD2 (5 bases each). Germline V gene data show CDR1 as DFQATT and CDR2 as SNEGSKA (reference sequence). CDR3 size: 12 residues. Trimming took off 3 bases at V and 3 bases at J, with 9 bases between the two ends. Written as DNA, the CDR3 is TGCAGTGCTAGCCGGGACGTCTACGAGCAGTACTTC. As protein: CSASRDVYEQYF.

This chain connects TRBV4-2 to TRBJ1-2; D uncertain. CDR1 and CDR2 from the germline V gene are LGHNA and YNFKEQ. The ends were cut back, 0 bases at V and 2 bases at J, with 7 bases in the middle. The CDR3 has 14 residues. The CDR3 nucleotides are TGTGCCAGCAGCCAAGATGGTTCCAACTATGGCTACACCTTC. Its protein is CASSQDGSNYGYTF.

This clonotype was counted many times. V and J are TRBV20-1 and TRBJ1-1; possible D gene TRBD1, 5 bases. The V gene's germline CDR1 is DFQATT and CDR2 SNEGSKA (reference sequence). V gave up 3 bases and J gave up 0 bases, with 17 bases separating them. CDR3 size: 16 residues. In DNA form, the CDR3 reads TGCAGTGCTAGTAAGGCCCTCGGGGGGATGAACACTGAAGCTTTCTTT. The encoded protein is CSASKALGGMNTEAFF.

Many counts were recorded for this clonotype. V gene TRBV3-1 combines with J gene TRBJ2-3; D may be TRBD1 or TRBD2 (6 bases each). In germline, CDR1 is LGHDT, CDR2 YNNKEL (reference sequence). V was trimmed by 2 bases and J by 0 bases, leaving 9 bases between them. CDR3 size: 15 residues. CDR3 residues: CASSQRGRSTDTQYF. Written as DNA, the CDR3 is TGTGCCAGCAGCCAAAGGGGGAGGAGCACAGATACGCAGTATTTT.

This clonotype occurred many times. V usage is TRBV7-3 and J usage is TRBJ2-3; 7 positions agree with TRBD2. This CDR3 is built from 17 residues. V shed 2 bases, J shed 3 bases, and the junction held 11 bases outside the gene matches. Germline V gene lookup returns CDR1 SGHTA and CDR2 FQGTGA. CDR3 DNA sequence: TGTGCCAGCAGCTTACTCGTTCGCGGGAGTTGGACAGATACGCAGTATTTT. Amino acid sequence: CASSLLVRGSWTDTQYF.

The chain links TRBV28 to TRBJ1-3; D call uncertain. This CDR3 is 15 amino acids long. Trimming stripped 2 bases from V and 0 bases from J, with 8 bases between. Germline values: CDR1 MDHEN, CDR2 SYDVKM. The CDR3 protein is CASSLRRYSGNTIYF. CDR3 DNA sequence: TGTGCCAGCAGTTTACGCCGGTACTCTGGAAACACCATATATTTT.

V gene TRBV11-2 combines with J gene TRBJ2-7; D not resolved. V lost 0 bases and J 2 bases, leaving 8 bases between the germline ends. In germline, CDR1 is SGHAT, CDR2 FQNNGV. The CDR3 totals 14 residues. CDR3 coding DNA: TGTGCCAGCAGCTTAGATTCGGGCCCCTACGAGCAGTACTTC. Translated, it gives CASSLDSGPYEQYF. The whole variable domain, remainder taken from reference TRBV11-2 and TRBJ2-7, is EAGVAQSPRYKIIEKRQSVAFWCNPISGHATLYWYQQILGQGPKLLIQFQNNGVVDDSQLPKDRFSAERLKGVDSTLKIQPAKLEDSAVYLCASSLDSGPYEQYFGPGTRLTVT.